This is a list of T cell receptor beta chains from one sample in a study of response to subunit inactivated influenza vaccine. TCRdb reprocessed the RT-PCR reads with MiXCR, giving one entry per CDR3 protein. The table records more than 450,000 distinct CDR3 sequences, about an eighth of them present only once. The sequencing here drew on PBMCs from blood, taken on the day of vaccination. The receptors here all came from a man aged 50 to 59 who received an inactivated influenza vaccine. Each CDR3 is given with its conserved first and last residue. A D gene is named only where the DNA matches it firmly. Clone size, where shown, is once, few, many, or a class for clones that have expanded.

- | TRBJ2-3 | TRBV27 | - | CASSQSRTATDTQYF | TGTGCCAGCAGTCAAAGCCGGACTGCCACAGATACGCAGTATTTT
few | TRBJ2-1 | TRBV6-5 | TRBD2 | CASSYTGGSSYNEQFF | TGTGCCAGCAGTTACACCGGGGGGTCCTCCTACAATGAGCAGTTCTTC
- | TRBJ2-4 | TRBV28 | - | CASSPGAVAKNIQYF | TGTGCCAGCAGCCCTGGGGCAGTGGCTAAAAACATTCAGTACTTC
few | TRBJ1-2 | TRBV6-1 | - | CASSDRPSDGYTF | TGTGCCAGCAGTGATAGGCCCAGCGATGGCTACACCTTC
few | TRBJ2-4 | TRBV3-1 | - | CASSQAVSKNIQYF | TGTGCCAGCAGCCAAGCGGTCTCCAAAAACATTCAGTACTTC
many | TRBJ1-5 | TRBV4-2 | TRBD1 | CASSQVSGTGIRQPQHF | TGTGCCAGCAGCCAAGTTTCGGGGACAGGGATTCGTCAGCCCCAGCATTTT
few | TRBJ2-1 | TRBV7-2 | TRBD2 | CASSQWTSLTGVQFF | TGTGCCAGCAGCCAGTGGACTAGCCTTACCGGTGTTCAGTTCTTC
- | TRBJ1-2 | TRBV12-3/TRBV12-4 | - | CASSLGGREGYTF | TGTGCCAGCAGTTTGGGAGGGAGGGAAGGCTACACCTTC
many | TRBJ2-1 | TRBV27 | - | CASSQLGTDLFGNEQFF | TGTGCCAGCAGTCAACTGGGGACGGACCTGTTTGGTAATGAGCAGTTCTTC
- | TRBJ1-6 | TRBV6-1 | - | CASSETGGPWRNSPLHF | TGTGCCAGCAGCGAAACGGGGGGTCCGTGGCGGAATTCACCCCTCCACTTT
- | TRBJ1-5 | TRBV12-3/TRBV12-4 | - | CASSLDRLQPQHF | TGTGCCAGCAGTTTGGACAGACTCCAGCCCCAGCATTTT
few | TRBJ2-5 | TRBV20-1 | - | CSASSADVETQYF | TGCAGTGCTAGTTCGGCGGACGTGGAGACCCAGTACTTC
many | TRBJ1-1 | TRBV6-5 | - | CASSYSPLIGGYTEAFF | TGTGCCAGCAGTTACTCCCCCCTGATTGGGGGGTACACTGAAGCTTTCTTT
few | TRBJ2-1 | TRBV11-1 | - | CASSLPRAVVRDTSDNEQFF | TGTGCCAGCAGCCTCCCGAGGGCGGTGGTACGGGACACTAGCGACAATGAGCAGTTCTTC
many | TRBJ2-1 | TRBV5-5 | - | CASRDRREQFF | TGTGCCAGCAGGGACCGTAGGGAGCAGTTCTTC
few | TRBJ2-5 | TRBV6-2/TRBV6-3 | TRBD2 | CASTLKRLAPHQETQYF | TGTGCCAGCACCCTTAAAAGACTAGCACCACACCAAGAGACCCAGTACTTC
- | TRBJ1-2 | TRBV7-9 | - | CASSPVLGPNYGYTF | TGTGCCAGCAGCCCAGTTCTCGGGCCTAACTATGGCTACACCTTC
- | TRBJ2-1 | TRBV7-2 | - | CASSSLRTGQFF | TGTGCCAGCAGCTCCCTAAGGACGGGGCAGTTCTTC
- | TRBJ2-3 | TRBV6-2/TRBV6-3 | - | CASSYSFGQYF | TGTGCCAGCAGTTACTCGTTTGGTCAGTATTTT
few | TRBJ2-3 | TRBV12-3/TRBV12-4 | TRBD2 | CASSMTSGSLDTQYF | TGTGCCAGCAGTATGACTAGCGGCTCACTGGATACGCAGTATTTT
once | TRBJ2-7 | TRBV10-3 | - | CAISESGMDSDEQYF | TGTGCCATCAGTGAGTCTGGCATGGATTCGGACGAGCAGTACTTC
- | TRBJ2-7 | TRBV20-1 | TRBD2 | CSALTGGTGEQYF | TGCAGTGCGTTAACGGGAGGAACGGGCGAGCAGTACTTC
- | TRBJ2-7 | TRBV3-1 | - | CASSQVQGRYYEQYF | TGTGCCAGCAGCCAAGTTCAAGGGCGGTACTACGAGCAGTACTTC
many | TRBJ2-7 | TRBV4-2 | - | CASSQTLNRDHEQYF | TGTGCCAGCAGCCAAACATTGAACAGGGACCACGAGCAGTACTTC
- | TRBJ2-7 | TRBV7-3 | - | CASSEGSGSDEQYF | TGTGCCAGCAGCGAGGGGAGTGGGTCCGACGAGCAGTACTTC
- | TRBJ2-5 | TRBV29-1 | - | CSVGGRLKQETQYF | TGCAGCGTTGGTGGACGACTTAAGCAAGAGACCCAGTACTTC
- | TRBJ2-7 | TRBV20-1 | - | CSANNPTSSSYEQYF | TGCAGTGCTAACAACCCGACGTCTAGCTCCTACGAGCAGTACTTC
- | TRBJ2-4 | TRBV11-2 | TRBD2 | CASSLDSWTSGSLGIQYF | TGTGCCAGCAGCTTAGACAGTTGGACTAGCGGGAGCCTTGGCATTCAGTACTTC
- | TRBJ1-1 | TRBV7-2 | - | CASSPLLTLMNTEAFF | TGTGCCAGCAGCCCTCTCTTGACACTGATGAACACTGAAGCTTTCTTT
- | TRBJ2-5 | TRBV3-1 | TRBD1 | CASSPRTGSHQETQYF | TGTGCCAGCAGCCCGAGGACAGGTTCCCACCAAGAGACCCAGTACTTC
few | TRBJ2-2 | TRBV4-2 | - | CASSQETLAPSGELFF | TGTGCCAGCAGCCAAGAAACCCTAGCTCCCTCCGGGGAGCTGTTTTTT
few | TRBJ2-1 | TRBV2 | TRBD2 | CASSILLLAGGRDEQFF | TGTGCCAGCAGTATACTACTGCTAGCGGGAGGGCGTGATGAGCAGTTCTTC
- | TRBJ2-7 | TRBV11-2 | - | CASSSPKPGHPNSYEQYF | TGTGCCAGCAGCTCTCCCAAGCCGGGACACCCAAACTCCTACGAGCAGTACTTC
few | TRBJ2-5 | TRBV7-9 | - | CASSLAGVSQETQYF | TGTGCCAGCAGCTTAGCGGGCGTGAGCCAAGAGACCCAGTACTTC
few | TRBJ2-5 | TRBV20-1 | TRBD2 | CSDRASGAQQETQYF | TGCAGTGACAGGGCTAGCGGGGCTCAACAAGAGACCCAGTACTTC
- | TRBJ2-1 | TRBV2 | TRBD2 | CASQTGTSDYNEQFF | TGTGCCAGCCAGACCGGGACTAGCGACTACAATGAGCAGTTCTTC
few | TRBJ2-5 | TRBV27 | TRBD2 | CASKDSGGPQETQYF | TGTGCCAGCAAGGATAGCGGGGGACCACAAGAGACCCAGTACTTC
- | TRBJ2-1 | TRBV29-1 | - | CSVEGFGSLNEQFF | TGCAGCGTTGAAGGTTTCGGGAGTCTGAATGAGCAGTTCTTC
few | TRBJ1-2 | TRBV3-1 | TRBD1 | CASSHRSQGAYYGYTF | TGTGCCAGCAGCCACCGATCACAGGGGGCTTACTATGGCTACACCTTC
- | TRBJ1-1 | TRBV9 | - | CASSPIAEAFF | TGTGCCAGCAGCCCAATTGCTGAAGCTTTCTTT
- | TRBJ1-1 | TRBV6-1 | - | CASSRTPVPNTEAFF | TGTGCCAGCAGTCGGACTCCAGTTCCGAACACTGAAGCTTTCTTT
- | TRBJ2-7 | TRBV7-2 | TRBD2 | CASSLELAARTYDQYF | TGTGCCAGCAGCTTAGAGCTAGCGGCCCGTACCTACGATCAGTACTTC
many | TRBJ2-3 | TRBV14 | TRBD2 | CASSPFSGGGSTDTQYF | TGTGCCAGCAGCCCCTTTTCGGGGGGGGGTAGCACAGATACGCAGTATTTT
- | TRBJ1-2 | TRBV28 | - | CASSLVTFYGYTF | TGTGCCAGCAGTCTCGTCACCTTCTATGGCTACACCTTC
many | TRBJ2-3 | TRBV20-1 | TRBD2 | CSADSGRSPDTQYF | TGCAGTGCTGATAGCGGGAGGTCCCCTGATACGCAGTATTTT
- | TRBJ2-3 | TRBV7-9 | - | CASSLFVGTDTQYF | TGTGCCAGCAGCTTATTTGTAGGCACAGATACGCAGTATTTT
few | TRBJ2-7 | TRBV7-2 | TRBD2 | CASSLGGLAGDEQYF | TGTGCCAGCAGCTTAGGTGGACTAGCGGGGGACGAGCAGTACTTC
once | TRBJ2-5 | TRBV5-1 | - | CASSLGGTGPSTQYF | TGCGCCAGCAGCTTGGGGGGGACCGGACCCAGTACCCAGTACTTC
- | TRBJ1-1 | TRBV7-2 | - | CASDRAVMNTEAFF | TGTGCCAGCGATAGGGCAGTAATGAACACTGAAGCTTTCTTT
- | TRBJ2-2 | TRBV6-2/TRBV6-3 | - | CASSYPRGGDTGELFF | TGTGCCAGCAGTTACCCCCGTGGCGGGGACACCGGGGAGCTGTTTTTT
many | TRBJ1-5 | TRBV24-1 | - | CATSDNRGNQPQHF | TGTGCCACCAGTGACAACAGGGGCAATCAGCCCCAGCATTTT
- | TRBJ1-1 | TRBV4-1 | TRBD1 | CASSYTGGPTEAFF | TGCGCCAGCAGTTATACAGGGGGCCCCACTGAAGCTTTCTTT
- | TRBJ2-5 | TRBV5-4 | TRBD1 | CASSINRGRVETQYF | TGTGCCAGCAGCATCAACAGGGGGCGGGTAGAGACCCAGTACTTC
- | TRBJ2-7 | TRBV9 | - | CASSVGGVPYEQYF | TGTGCCAGCAGCGTTGGAGGGGTCCCCTACGAGCAGTACTTC
- | TRBJ2-7 | TRBV12-3/TRBV12-4 | - | CASSIDRLVAYEQYF | TGTGCCAGCAGTATCGACAGATTGGTCGCCTACGAGCAGTACTTC
- | TRBJ2-2 | TRBV18 | - | CASSPPAGENTGELFF | TGTGCCAGCTCACCACCGGCTGGGGAGAACACCGGGGAGCTGTTTTTT
few | TRBJ2-7 | TRBV7-9 | TRBD1 | CASSLRPLDRESEQYF | TGTGCCAGCAGCTTGAGACCGCTTGACAGGGAAAGCGAGCAGTACTTC
many | TRBJ2-2 | TRBV24-1 | TRBD2 | CATSVTSPTGELFF | TGTGCCACCAGTGTGACTAGCCCCACCGGGGAGCTGTTTTTT
- | TRBJ1-1 | TRBV10-3 | - | CAISVDRNTEAFF | TGTGCCATCAGTGTAGACAGAAACACTGAAGCTTTCTTT
- | TRBJ2-3 | TRBV20-1 | - | CSARATSPTDTQYF | TGCAGTGCTAGAGCGACTAGTCCCACAGATACGCAGTATTTT